A selection of T cell receptor beta chains follows, all from one sample in a study of T-cell reconstitution after alpha-beta-depleted transplantation in children. TCRdb passed the PCR reads through MiXCR, listing each CDR3 protein once. This sample has about 460,000 distinct CDR3 sequences, with 12% found just once. The starting material was PBMCs from the stem cell graft donor, obtained from the stem cell graft. The receptors originated from a human donor who donated a stem cell graft to a child with combined immunodeficiency. Each CDR3 is given with its conserved first and last residue. The D gene is left open where the match is weak. For some rows the clone size is stated as once, few or many, or as a class when expanded; others skip it.

clone_size: many; j_call: TRBJ2-3; d_call: NA; v_call: TRBV12-3/TRBV12-4; cdr3_aa: CATQGSPPDTQYF; cdr3_nt: TGTGCCACCCAGGGGTCCCCACCAGATACGCAGTATTTT
clone_size: many; j_call: TRBJ1-1; d_call: NA; v_call: TRBV7-2; cdr3_aa: CASSPRYGGNTEAFF; cdr3_nt: TGTGCCAGCAGCCCCAGATATGGGGGTAACACTGAAGCTTTCTTT
clone_size: many; j_call: TRBJ2-1; d_call: NA; v_call: TRBV24-1; cdr3_aa: CATSAPQGGWNEQFF; cdr3_nt: TGTGCCACCAGTGCCCCGCAGGGAGGTTGGAATGAGCAGTTCTTC
clone_size: NA; j_call: TRBJ1-2; d_call: TRBD1; v_call: TRBV29-1; cdr3_aa: CSVEETGEGLGGYTF; cdr3_nt: TGCAGCGTTGAAGAAACAGGGGAGGGGTTGGGTGGCTACACCTTC
clone_size: few; j_call: TRBJ2-1; d_call: TRBD2; v_call: TRBV4-3; cdr3_aa: CASSQGSGTANEQFF; cdr3_nt: TGCGCCAGCAGCCAAGGTAGCGGGACGGCCAATGAGCAGTTCTTC
clone_size: many; j_call: TRBJ1-1; d_call: NA; v_call: TRBV7-8; cdr3_aa: CASSSRDTEAFF; cdr3_nt: TGTGCCAGCAGCTCCAGGGACACTGAAGCTTTCTTT
clone_size: few; j_call: TRBJ2-3; d_call: NA; v_call: TRBV20-1; cdr3_aa: CSAIESTDTQYF; cdr3_nt: TGCAGTGCTATAGAATCCACAGATACGCAGTATTTT
clone_size: many; j_call: TRBJ2-3; d_call: NA; v_call: TRBV10-3; cdr3_aa: CAISDSGTDTQYF; cdr3_nt: TGTGCCATCAGTGACAGCGGCACAGATACGCAGTATTTT
clone_size: few; j_call: TRBJ2-2; d_call: NA; v_call: TRBV30; cdr3_aa: CAWSRTGELFF; cdr3_nt: TGTGCCTGGAGTAGAACCGGGGAGCTGTTTTTT
clone_size: many; j_call: TRBJ2-7; d_call: NA; v_call: TRBV12-3/TRBV12-4; cdr3_aa: CASSYGLTYEQYF; cdr3_nt: TGTGCCAGCAGCTACGGACTGACCTACGAGCAGTACTTC
clone_size: NA; j_call: TRBJ1-1; d_call: NA; v_call: TRBV5-5; cdr3_aa: CASSLARAGNTEAFF; cdr3_nt: TGTGCCAGCAGCTTGGCCCGGGCGGGGAACACTGAAGCTTTCTTT
clone_size: NA; j_call: TRBJ2-1; d_call: NA; v_call: TRBV4-3; cdr3_aa: CASSQDTFSFVHSYNEQFF; cdr3_nt: TGCGCCAGCAGCCAAGATACTTTTTCTTTTGTACATTCCTACAATGAGCAGTTCTTC
clone_size: many; j_call: TRBJ2-2; d_call: NA; v_call: TRBV5-1; cdr3_aa: CASSFGPGELFF; cdr3_nt: TGCGCCAGCAGCTTCGGCCCCGGGGAGCTGTTTTTT
clone_size: NA; j_call: TRBJ2-7; d_call: TRBD1; v_call: TRBV20-1; cdr3_aa: CSANPGQGIYEQYF; cdr3_nt: TGCAGTGCCAATCCGGGACAGGGTATCTACGAGCAGTACTTC
clone_size: many; j_call: TRBJ2-2; d_call: TRBD2; v_call: TRBV29-1; cdr3_aa: CSVDGVAGTGELFF; cdr3_nt: TGCAGCGTTGATGGCGTAGCGGGAACCGGGGAGCTGTTTTTT
clone_size: few; j_call: TRBJ2-2; d_call: NA; v_call: TRBV18; cdr3_aa: CASSPTLTSNTGELFF; cdr3_nt: TGTGCCAGCTCACCCACATTGACCTCGAACACCGGGGAGCTGTTTTTT
clone_size: NA; j_call: TRBJ2-3; d_call: TRBD2; v_call: TRBV5-1; cdr3_aa: CASNAQRDITDTQYF; cdr3_nt: TGCGCCAGCAATGCCCAGCGGGATATCACAGATACGCAGTATTTT
clone_size: few; j_call: TRBJ2-1; d_call: TRBD2; v_call: TRBV12-3/TRBV12-4; cdr3_aa: CASSLAGPTYNEQFF; cdr3_nt: TGTGCCAGCAGCTTAGCGGGACCGACCTACAATGAGCAGTTCTTC
clone_size: few; j_call: TRBJ2-5; d_call: NA; v_call: TRBV13; cdr3_aa: CASSLELGRETQYF; cdr3_nt: TGTGCCAGCAGCTTAGAGTTAGGGCGAGAGACCCAGTACTTC
clone_size: many; j_call: TRBJ2-7; d_call: NA; v_call: TRBV6-1; cdr3_aa: CASSGSGPYEQYF; cdr3_nt: TGTGCCAGCAGTGGGAGCGGCCCCTACGAGCAGTACTTC
clone_size: few; j_call: TRBJ2-5; d_call: TRBD1; v_call: TRBV7-2; cdr3_aa: CASSPQTGGVETQYF; cdr3_nt: TGTGCCAGCAGCCCTCAGACAGGGGGAGTAGAGACCCAGTACTTC
clone_size: few; j_call: TRBJ2-7; d_call: NA; v_call: TRBV5-1; cdr3_aa: CASSLTTGKYEQYF; cdr3_nt: TGCGCCAGCAGCTTGACTACTGGGAAGTACGAGCAGTACTTC
clone_size: NA; j_call: TRBJ1-1; d_call: NA; v_call: TRBV19; cdr3_aa: CASNVGRAEAFF; cdr3_nt: TGTGCCAGTAATGTGGGAAGAGCTGAAGCTTTCTTT
clone_size: many; j_call: TRBJ2-1; d_call: NA; v_call: TRBV4-1; cdr3_aa: CASSQDTDEQFF; cdr3_nt: TGCGCCAGCAGCCAGGATACAGATGAGCAGTTCTTC
clone_size: few; j_call: TRBJ1-3; d_call: TRBD1; v_call: TRBV29-1; cdr3_aa: CSVTGQGGNTIYF; cdr3_nt: TGCAGCGTTACTGGACAGGGGGGAAACACCATATATTTT
clone_size: many; j_call: TRBJ2-4; d_call: NA; v_call: TRBV20-1; cdr3_aa: CSAGSGRENIQYF; cdr3_nt: TGCAGTGCGGGGTCTGGCAGGGAAAACATTCAGTACTTC
clone_size: few; j_call: TRBJ2-7; d_call: NA; v_call: TRBV6-2/TRBV6-3; cdr3_aa: CASRASGSSSYEQYF; cdr3_nt: TGTGCCAGCAGGGCTTCAGGGAGCTCCTCCTACGAGCAGTACTTC
clone_size: many; j_call: TRBJ2-7; d_call: TRBD2; v_call: TRBV5-1; cdr3_aa: CASSFRPGGSWNEQYF; cdr3_nt: TGCGCCAGCAGCTTCCGTCCGGGAGGGTCCTGGAACGAGCAGTACTTC
clone_size: few; j_call: TRBJ2-1; d_call: TRBD2; v_call: TRBV4-3; cdr3_aa: CASSHAWLAGDYNEQFF; cdr3_nt: TGCGCCAGCAGCCACGCCTGGTTAGCGGGAGACTACAATGAGCAGTTCTTC
clone_size: NA; j_call: TRBJ1-6; d_call: NA; v_call: TRBV5-1; cdr3_aa: CASSLWVTGNSPLHF; cdr3_nt: TGCGCCAGCAGCTTGTGGGTGACAGGTAATTCACCCCTCCACTTT
clone_size: NA; j_call: TRBJ1-3; d_call: TRBD1; v_call: TRBV30; cdr3_aa: CAWSIWRDRLGSGNTIYF; cdr3_nt: TGTGCCTGGAGTATTTGGAGGGACAGGCTGGGCTCTGGAAACACCATATATTTT
clone_size: NA; j_call: TRBJ2-3; d_call: NA; v_call: TRBV30; cdr3_aa: CALRLATQYF; cdr3_nt: TGTGCCCTAAGGCTAGCCACGCAGTATTTT
clone_size: many; j_call: TRBJ2-7; d_call: NA; v_call: TRBV6-5; cdr3_aa: CASSYTWGTSYEQYF; cdr3_nt: TGTGCCAGCAGTTACACGTGGGGCACCTCCTACGAGCAGTACTTC
clone_size: few; j_call: TRBJ2-3; d_call: TRBD2; v_call: TRBV6-1; cdr3_aa: CASSMGTSGGTFTDTQYF; cdr3_nt: TGTGCCAGCAGTATGGGGACTAGCGGGGGGACCTTCACAGATACGCAGTATTTT
clone_size: few; j_call: TRBJ2-2; d_call: TRBD1; v_call: TRBV4-3; cdr3_aa: CASSHGTGNTGELFF; cdr3_nt: TGCGCCAGCAGCCACGGGACAGGGAACACCGGGGAGCTGTTTTTT
clone_size: NA; j_call: TRBJ2-3; d_call: NA; v_call: TRBV11-2; cdr3_aa: CASSSPGQIPDTQYF; cdr3_nt: TGTGCCAGCAGCTCCCCGGGGCAAATCCCAGATACGCAGTATTTT
clone_size: many; j_call: TRBJ2-7; d_call: NA; v_call: TRBV20-1; cdr3_aa: CSAYPDSQPYEQYF; cdr3_nt: TGCAGTGCTTACCCGGACAGCCAACCCTACGAGCAGTACTTC
clone_size: few; j_call: TRBJ2-3; d_call: NA; v_call: TRBV20-1; cdr3_aa: CSAASRGAWVWVTDTQYF; cdr3_nt: TGCAGTGCCGCTTCACGAGGGGCGTGGGTGTGGGTCACAGATACGCAGTATTTT
clone_size: many; j_call: TRBJ2-3; d_call: NA; v_call: TRBV2; cdr3_aa: CASMVQGTDTQYF; cdr3_nt: TGTGCCAGCATGGTCCAGGGCACAGATACGCAGTATTTT
clone_size: NA; j_call: TRBJ2-3; d_call: NA; v_call: TRBV11-2; cdr3_aa: CASSLVLVPGDTQYF; cdr3_nt: TGTGCCAGCAGCTTAGTACTAGTGCCCGGGGATACGCAGTATTTT
clone_size: NA; j_call: TRBJ1-1; d_call: TRBD1; v_call: TRBV5-4; cdr3_aa: CASRPRQGANTEAFF; cdr3_nt: TGTGCCAGCAGACCTAGACAGGGGGCCAACACTGAAGCTTTCTTT
clone_size: NA; j_call: TRBJ2-5; d_call: NA; v_call: TRBV18; cdr3_aa: CASSRTHQETQYF; cdr3_nt: TGTGCCAGCTCACGGACTCACCAAGAGACCCAGTACTTC
clone_size: few; j_call: TRBJ2-3; d_call: TRBD2; v_call: TRBV7-2; cdr3_aa: CASSLGTSGVYTQYF; cdr3_nt: TGTGCCAGCAGCTTAGGGACTAGCGGGGTGTATACGCAGTATTTT
clone_size: few; j_call: TRBJ2-3; d_call: NA; v_call: TRBV7-6; cdr3_aa: CASSHTGEADTQYF; cdr3_nt: TGTGCCAGCAGCCATACGGGGGAGGCAGATACGCAGTATTTT
clone_size: many; j_call: TRBJ1-6; d_call: NA; v_call: TRBV6-1; cdr3_aa: CASSGRSYNSPLHF; cdr3_nt: TGTGCCAGCAGTGGACGCTCCTATAATTCACCCCTCCACTTT
clone_size: few; j_call: TRBJ2-7; d_call: TRBD2; v_call: TRBV2; cdr3_aa: CARGGGGSSYEQYF; cdr3_nt: TGTGCCAGGGGCGGAGGCGGGAGCTCCTACGAGCAGTACTTC
clone_size: NA; j_call: TRBJ2-3; d_call: TRBD1; v_call: TRBV7-3; cdr3_aa: CASSSNRGITDTQYF; cdr3_nt: TGTGCCAGCAGCTCGAACAGGGGGATCACAGATACGCAGTATTTT
clone_size: many; j_call: TRBJ2-2; d_call: NA; v_call: TRBV12-3/TRBV12-4; cdr3_aa: CASSPPTGELFF; cdr3_nt: TGTGCCAGCAGCCCTCCCACCGGGGAGCTGTTTTTT
clone_size: NA; j_call: TRBJ2-7; d_call: NA; v_call: TRBV15; cdr3_aa: CATSRVRDSYEQYF; cdr3_nt: TGTGCCACCAGCAGAGTGAGGGATTCCTACGAGCAGTACTTC
clone_size: NA; j_call: TRBJ2-3; d_call: TRBD1; v_call: TRBV11-2; cdr3_aa: CASRFPGQFTDTQYF; cdr3_nt: TGTGCCAGCAGGTTCCCGGGACAGTTCACAGATACGCAGTATTTT
clone_size: NA; j_call: TRBJ2-7; d_call: NA; v_call: TRBV4-3; cdr3_aa: CASSQDLGVSYEQYF; cdr3_nt: TGCGCCAGCAGCCAAGATCTTGGCGTAAGCTACGAGCAGTACTTC
clone_size: few; j_call: TRBJ2-7; d_call: NA; v_call: TRBV2; cdr3_aa: CASSEEQVVYEQYF; cdr3_nt: TGTGCCAGCAGCGAAGAACAGGTCGTTTACGAGCAGTACTTC
clone_size: NA; j_call: TRBJ2-4; d_call: NA; v_call: TRBV6-1; cdr3_aa: CASSVQIAKNIQYF; cdr3_nt: TGTGCCAGCAGTGTGCAGATAGCCAAAAACATTCAGTACTTC
clone_size: NA; j_call: TRBJ2-6; d_call: NA; v_call: TRBV12-3/TRBV12-4; cdr3_aa: CASRTAGTNVLTF; cdr3_nt: TGTGCCTCTCGAACTGCTGGGACCAACGTCCTGACTTTC
clone_size: NA; j_call: TRBJ2-3; d_call: NA; v_call: TRBV11-2; cdr3_aa: CASSLDLGSSMNTQYF; cdr3_nt: TGTGCCAGCAGCTTAGATCTAGGATCGTCCATGAATACGCAGTATTTT